This T cell receptor (beta chain) stems from a study of T cell clones after liver transplantation. Study-wide background: Pre-transplant mixed lymphocyte reactions yielded third-party-reactive TCRbeta sequences as comparators for graft-donor-reactive sequences. Standard immunosuppression, with no induction, continued until 12-24 months after transplant. Tolerant meant at least one year fully off immunosuppression without liver enzymes above twice normal.

Method: immunoSEQ multiplex PCR; TCRdb's copy keeps in-frame clones and lacks some. Among about 51,000 clones listed, approximately 87% were seen once. This clone was detected only a few times. V was clipped by 5 bases and J by 5 bases, with 9 bases between them. This CDR3 region has 12 residues. Germline values: CDR1 MDHEN, CDR2 SYDVKM. The sequencing here drew on CD8+ T cells from blood, taken 12 months after liver transplant. This clonotype was sampled from a human patient who received a liver transplant. Some T cells may be supplied by the graft donor. The gene calls are TRBV28 and TRBJ1-2; weak D call: TRBD1 (6 bases). This chain's CDR3 is CASSIQGYGYTF. CDR3 DNA: TGTGCCAGCAGTATACAGGGATATGGCTACACCTTC.